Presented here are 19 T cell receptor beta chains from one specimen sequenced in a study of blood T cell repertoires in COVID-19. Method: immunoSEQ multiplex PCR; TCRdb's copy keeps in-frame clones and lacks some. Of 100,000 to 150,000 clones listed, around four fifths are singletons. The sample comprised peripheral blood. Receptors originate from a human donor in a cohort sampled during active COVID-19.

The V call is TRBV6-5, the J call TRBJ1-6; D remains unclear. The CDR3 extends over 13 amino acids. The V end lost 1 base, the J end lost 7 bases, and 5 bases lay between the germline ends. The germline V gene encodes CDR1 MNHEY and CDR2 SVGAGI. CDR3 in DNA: TGTGCCAGCAGTTACTTCAGGAATTCACCCCTCCACTTT. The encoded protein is CASSYFRNSPLHF.

The CDR3: CASRLGQNTEAFF. The CDR3 coding sequence is TGTGCCAGCAGGTTAGGACAGAACACTGAAGCTTTCTTT. This chain links TRBV6-5 with TRBJ1-1; perhaps TRBD1 as D (5 bases). Per germline, CDR1 MNHEY and CDR2 SVGAGI. CDR3 length equals 13 residues. The V end lost 6 bases, the J end lost 1 base, and 9 bases lay between the germline ends.

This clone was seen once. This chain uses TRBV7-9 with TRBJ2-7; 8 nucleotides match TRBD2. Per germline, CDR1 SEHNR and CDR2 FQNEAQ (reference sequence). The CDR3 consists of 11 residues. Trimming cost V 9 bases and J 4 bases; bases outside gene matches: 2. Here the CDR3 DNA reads TGTGCCAGTACTAGCGGTTACGAGCAGTACTTC. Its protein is CASTSGYEQYF.

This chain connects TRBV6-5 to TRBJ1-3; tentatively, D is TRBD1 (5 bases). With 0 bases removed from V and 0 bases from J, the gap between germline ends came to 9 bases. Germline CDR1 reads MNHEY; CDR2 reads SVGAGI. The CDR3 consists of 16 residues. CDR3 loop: CASSYSYRFSGNTIYF. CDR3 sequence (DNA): TGTGCCAGCAGTTACTCGTACAGGTTCTCTGGAAACACCATATATTTT.

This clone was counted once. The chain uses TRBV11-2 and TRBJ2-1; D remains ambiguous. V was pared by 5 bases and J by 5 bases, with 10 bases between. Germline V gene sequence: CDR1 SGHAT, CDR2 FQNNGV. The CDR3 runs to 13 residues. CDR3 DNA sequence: TGTGCCAGCAGCCTAAGTTTAAACAATGAGCAGTTCTTC. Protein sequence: CASSLSLNNEQFF.

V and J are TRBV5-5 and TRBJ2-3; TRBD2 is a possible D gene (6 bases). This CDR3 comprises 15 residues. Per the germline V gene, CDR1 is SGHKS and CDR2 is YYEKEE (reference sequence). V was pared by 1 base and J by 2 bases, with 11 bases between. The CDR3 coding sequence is TGTGCCAGCAGCTTGCAGAGCGGGTTCACAGATACGCAGTATTTT. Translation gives CASSLQSGFTDTQYF.

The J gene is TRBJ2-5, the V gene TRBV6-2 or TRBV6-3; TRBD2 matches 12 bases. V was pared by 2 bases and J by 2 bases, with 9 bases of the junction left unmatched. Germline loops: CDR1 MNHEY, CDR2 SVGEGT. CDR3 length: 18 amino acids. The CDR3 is CASSYGLPSGRVQETQYF. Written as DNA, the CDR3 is TGTGCCAGCAGTTACGGACTTCCTAGCGGGAGGGTTCAAGAGACCCAGTACTTC.

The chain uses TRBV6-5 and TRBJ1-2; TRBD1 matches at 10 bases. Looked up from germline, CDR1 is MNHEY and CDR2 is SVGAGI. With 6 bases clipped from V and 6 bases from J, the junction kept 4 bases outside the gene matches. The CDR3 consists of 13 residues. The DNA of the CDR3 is TGTGCCAGCAGGCGAGGGACAGGGGATGGCTACACCTTC. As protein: CASRRGTGDGYTF.

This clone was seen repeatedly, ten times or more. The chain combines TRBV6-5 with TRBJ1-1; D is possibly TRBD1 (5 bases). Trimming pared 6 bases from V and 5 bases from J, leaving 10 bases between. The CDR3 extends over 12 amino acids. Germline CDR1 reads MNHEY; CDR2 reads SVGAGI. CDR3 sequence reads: CASRLGGTEAFF. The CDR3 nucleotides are TGTGCCAGCAGACTCGGGGGAACTGAAGCTTTCTTT.

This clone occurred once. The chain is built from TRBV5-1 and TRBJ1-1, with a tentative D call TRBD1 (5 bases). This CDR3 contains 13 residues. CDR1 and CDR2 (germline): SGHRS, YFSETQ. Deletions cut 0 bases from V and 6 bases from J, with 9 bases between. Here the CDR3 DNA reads TGCGCCAGCAGCTTGGGGCAGGGCGCTGAAGCTTTCTTT. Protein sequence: CASSLGQGAEAFF.

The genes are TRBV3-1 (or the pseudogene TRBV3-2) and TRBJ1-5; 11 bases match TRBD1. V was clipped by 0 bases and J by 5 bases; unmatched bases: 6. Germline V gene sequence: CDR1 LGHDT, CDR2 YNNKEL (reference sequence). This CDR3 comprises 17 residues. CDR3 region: CASSQDLGTGGDQPQHF. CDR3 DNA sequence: TGTGCCAGCAGCCAAGATCTCGGGACAGGGGGTGATCAGCCCCAGCATTTT.

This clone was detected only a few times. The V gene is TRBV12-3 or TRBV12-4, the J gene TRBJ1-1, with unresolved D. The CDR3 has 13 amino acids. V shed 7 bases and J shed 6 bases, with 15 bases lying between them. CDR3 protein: CASIRVGVSEAFF. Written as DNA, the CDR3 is TGTGCCAGCATTCGGGTCGGGGTATCTGAAGCTTTCTTT.

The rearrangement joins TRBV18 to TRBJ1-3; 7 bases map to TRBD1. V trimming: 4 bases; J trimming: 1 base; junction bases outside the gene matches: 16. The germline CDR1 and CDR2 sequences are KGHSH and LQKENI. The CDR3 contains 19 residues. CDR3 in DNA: TGTGCCAGCTCACTACAGCCCCTTCATTACAGGGGATCTGGAAACACCATATATTTT. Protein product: CASSLQPLHYRGSGNTIYF.

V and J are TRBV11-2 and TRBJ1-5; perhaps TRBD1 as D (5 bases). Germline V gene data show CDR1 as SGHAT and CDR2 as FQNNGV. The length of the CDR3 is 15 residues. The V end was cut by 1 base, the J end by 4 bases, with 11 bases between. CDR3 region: CASSLAGGRNQPQHF. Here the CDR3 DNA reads TGTGCCAGCAGCTTAGCCGGGGGGAGGAATCAGCCCCAGCATTTT.

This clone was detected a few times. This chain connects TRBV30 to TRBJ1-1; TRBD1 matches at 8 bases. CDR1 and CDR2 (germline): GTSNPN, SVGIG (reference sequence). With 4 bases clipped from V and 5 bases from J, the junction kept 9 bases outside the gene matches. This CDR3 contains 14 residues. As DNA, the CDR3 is TGTGCCTGGACAGGACAGGGATCGGGGACTGAAGCTTTCTTT. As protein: CAWTGQGSGTEAFF.

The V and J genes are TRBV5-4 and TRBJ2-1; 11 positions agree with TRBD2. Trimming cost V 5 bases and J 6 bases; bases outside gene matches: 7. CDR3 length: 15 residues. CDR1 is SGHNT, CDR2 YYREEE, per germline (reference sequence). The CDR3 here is CASRLTSGSINEQFF. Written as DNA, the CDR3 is TGTGCCAGCAGACTAACTAGCGGGAGCATCAATGAGCAGTTCTTC.

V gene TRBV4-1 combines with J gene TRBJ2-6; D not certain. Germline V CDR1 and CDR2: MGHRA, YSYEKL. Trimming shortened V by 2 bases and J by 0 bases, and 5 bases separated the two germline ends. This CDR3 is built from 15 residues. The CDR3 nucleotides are TGCGCCAGCAGCCAATCAGTCTCTGGGGCCAACGTCCTGACTTTC. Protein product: CASSQSVSGANVLTF.

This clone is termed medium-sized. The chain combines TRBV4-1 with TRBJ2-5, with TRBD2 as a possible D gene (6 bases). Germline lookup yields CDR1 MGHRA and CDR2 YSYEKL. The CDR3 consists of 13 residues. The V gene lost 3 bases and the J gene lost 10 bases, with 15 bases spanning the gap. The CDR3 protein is CASSHPRDSRQYF. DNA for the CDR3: TGCGCCAGCAGCCATCCCCGGGACTCCCGCCAGTACTTC.

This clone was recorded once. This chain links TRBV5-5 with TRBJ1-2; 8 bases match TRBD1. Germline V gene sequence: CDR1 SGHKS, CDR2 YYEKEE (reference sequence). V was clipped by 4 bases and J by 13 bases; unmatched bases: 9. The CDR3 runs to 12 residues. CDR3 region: CASSTLTGDVTF. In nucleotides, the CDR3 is TGTGCCAGCAGCACGTTGACAGGGGATGTCACCTTC.